What follows describes a single T cell receptor (beta chain). The target of this receptor is not known. The sample holds no much larger clone one base away, and base qualities are not on file. Participants in the prospective study were enrolled through a virtual design, were aged 18 to 89 years, and lived in some 24 United States geographic areas. To assign participants to cohorts, the prospective study relied on clinical history that participants themselves reported in a screening survey and a study questionnaire. Exposed participants had been in contact with someone with a PCR-confirmed or clinician-diagnosed COVID-19 case within 2 weeks of study entry. In the prospective study, mobile phlebotomists collected whole blood, serum and a nasopharyngeal or oropharyngeal swab from each participant. Additional blood draws and questionnaires over an approximately 2-month period could optionally be provided by prospective study participants. Prospective study blood samples were shipped either frozen or at room temperature before DNA extraction.

TCRbeta CDR3 regions were amplified from genomic DNA using the immunoSEQ Assay, a bias-controlled multiplex PCR. The authors' analysis ran thus. Nucleated cell counts per sample were estimated from amplification of reference gene primers within the assay. To quantify the absolute abundance of each unique TCRbeta CDR3 rearrangement, sequence reads were collapsed and filtered. For each sample, productive Simpson clonality was calculated by taking the square root of Simpson's diversity index across productive rearrangements. TCRdb provides this immuneACCESS table in a form limited to in-frame rearrangements. Some clones are lacking; in checked studies, under half of them reflect an unresolved V gene, and why the rest are absent is not known. V and J calls and clone size come straight from that table; D and trimming were deduced from the DNA. A total of about 180,000 clones appear in this sample, around 80% of them only once. The top ten constitute roughly 14% of the sample.

This record belongs to a study of blood T cell repertoires in COVID-19 (dated by TCRdb to about 2020). General notes on the study: Collaborator samples came from the United States, Italy and Spain and covered acute and convalescent phases of COVID-19. HLA class I and class II types, where available, came from metadata supplied by the sample provider rather than from assay-based typing. The material from the prospective study consisted of cDNA or gDNA derived from T cells, B-cell-depleted T cells, or PBMCs. The repertoires were released in a freely available public database intended as a resource for research on the immune response to SARS-CoV-2. Subjects who had been exposed to COVID-19, were actively infected with it, or had recovered from it provided the deeply sampled blood TCRbeta repertoires that made up the dataset. Samples came from the ongoing ImmuneRACE study (first 160 participants) plus 1,254 subjects from 6 global collaborators. Sample metadata almost always included a de-identified subject ID, COVID-19 status, age in years and sex. Study-wide conclusions, independent of this receptor: How much clinical and demographic metadata was included differed by source and by participant, and the metadata was provided uncurated.

The germline V gene gives CDR1 as SGHVS and CDR2 as FNYEAQ. The CDR3 runs 14 amino acids, cysteine and phenylalanine included. The CDR3 DNA has 42 bases and is translated from base 1. V loses 3 bases, J loses 2 bases, and the germline ends lie 11 bases apart. The sequence derives from a man aged 60 to 75 who had been exposed to COVID-19. The sequencing input was PBMCs or T cells enriched from blood (not recorded which). The rearranged chain carries TRBV7-6 and TRBJ2-7, with TRBD2 as a weak D call on 5 bases. The DNA sequence is TGTGCCAGCAGCTTGTCCGACGGGGCCTACGAGCAGTACTTC. This gives the protein CASSLSDGAYEQYF.